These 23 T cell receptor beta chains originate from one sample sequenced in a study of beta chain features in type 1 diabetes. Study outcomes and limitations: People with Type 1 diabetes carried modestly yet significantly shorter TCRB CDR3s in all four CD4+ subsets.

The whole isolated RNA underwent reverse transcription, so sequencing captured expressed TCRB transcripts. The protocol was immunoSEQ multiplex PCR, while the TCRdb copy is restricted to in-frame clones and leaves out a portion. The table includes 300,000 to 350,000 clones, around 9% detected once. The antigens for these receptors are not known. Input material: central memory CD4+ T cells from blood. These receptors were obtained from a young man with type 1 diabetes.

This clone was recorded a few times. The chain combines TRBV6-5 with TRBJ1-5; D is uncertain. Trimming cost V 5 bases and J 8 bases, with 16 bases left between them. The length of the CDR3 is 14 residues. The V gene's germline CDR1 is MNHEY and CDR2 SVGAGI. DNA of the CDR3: TGTGCCAGCAGTCGGACGGAGCAATGGGAGCCCCAGCATTTT. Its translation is CASSRTEQWEPQHF.

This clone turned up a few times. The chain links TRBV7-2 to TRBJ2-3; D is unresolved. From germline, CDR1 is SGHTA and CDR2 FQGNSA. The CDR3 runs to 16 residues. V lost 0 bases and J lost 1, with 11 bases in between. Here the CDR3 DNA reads TGTGCCAGCAGCTTAGCGGTTAGCCTCGGCACAGATACGCAGTATTTT. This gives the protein CASSLAVSLGTDTQYF.

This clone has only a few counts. Here the CDR3 DNA reads TGCGCCAGCAGCCAAGCGGCAGGGAGCAATCAGCCCCAGCATTTT. The encoded protein is CASSQAAGSNQPQHF. This sequence joins TRBV4-3 and TRBJ1-5, with D perhaps matching TRBD1 (5 bases). There are 15 residues in the CDR3. Germline CDR1 and CDR2: LGHNA and YSLEER. V lost 1 base to trimming and J lost 1 base, with 8 bases between them.

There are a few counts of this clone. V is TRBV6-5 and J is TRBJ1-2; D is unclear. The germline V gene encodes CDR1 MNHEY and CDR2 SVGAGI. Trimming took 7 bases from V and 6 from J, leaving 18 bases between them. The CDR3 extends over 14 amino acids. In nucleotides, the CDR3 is TGTGCCAGCACCCAAACCCACCAAGGAAATGGCTACACCTTC. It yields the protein CASTQTHQGNGYTF.

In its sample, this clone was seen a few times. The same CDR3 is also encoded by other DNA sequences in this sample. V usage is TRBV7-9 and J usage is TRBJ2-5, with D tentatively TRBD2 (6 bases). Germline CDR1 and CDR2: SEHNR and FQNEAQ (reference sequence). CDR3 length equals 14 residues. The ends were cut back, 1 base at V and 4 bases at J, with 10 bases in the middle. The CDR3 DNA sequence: TGTGCCAGCAGCTTAGTGGGGGGTCGAGAGACCCAGTACTTC. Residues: CASSLVGGRETQYF.

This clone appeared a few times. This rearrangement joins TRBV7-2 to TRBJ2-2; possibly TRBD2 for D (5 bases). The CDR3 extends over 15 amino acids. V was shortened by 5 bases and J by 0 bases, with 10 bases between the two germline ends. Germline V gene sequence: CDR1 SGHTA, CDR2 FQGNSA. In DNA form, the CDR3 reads TGTGCCAGCAGCAGATCGGACTCGAACACCGGGGAGCTGTTTTTT. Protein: CASSRSDSNTGELFF. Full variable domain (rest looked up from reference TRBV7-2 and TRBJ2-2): GAGVSQSPSNKVTEKGKDVELRCDPISGHTALYWYRQSLGQGLEFLIYFQGNSAPDKSGLPSDRFSAERTGGSVSTLTIQRTQQEDSAVYLCASSRSDSNTGELFFGEGSRLTVL.

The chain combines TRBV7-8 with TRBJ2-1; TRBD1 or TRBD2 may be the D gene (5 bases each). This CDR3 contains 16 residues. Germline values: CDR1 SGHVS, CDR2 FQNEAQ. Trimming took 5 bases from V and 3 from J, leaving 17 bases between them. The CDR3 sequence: CASSLPRDPLYNEQFF. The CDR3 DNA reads TGTGCCAGCAGCCTACCCCGGGACCCCCTCTACAATGAGCAGTTCTTC.

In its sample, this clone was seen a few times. CDR3: CSVGHPNSNQPQHF. In DNA form, the CDR3 reads TGCAGCGTTGGACACCCAAATAGCAATCAGCCCCAGCATTTT. The rearrangement joins TRBV29-1 to TRBJ1-5; D remains unclear. Trimming cost V 4 bases and J 0 bases, with 10 bases left between them. This CDR3 is built from 14 residues. The germline V gene has CDR1 SQVTM and CDR2 ANQGSEA.

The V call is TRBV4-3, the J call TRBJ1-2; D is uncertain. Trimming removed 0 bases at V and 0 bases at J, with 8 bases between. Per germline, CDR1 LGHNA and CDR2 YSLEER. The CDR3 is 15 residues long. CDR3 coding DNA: TGCGCCAGCAGCCAAGATCCCAATTCTAACTATGGCTACACCTTC. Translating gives CASSQDPNSNYGYTF.

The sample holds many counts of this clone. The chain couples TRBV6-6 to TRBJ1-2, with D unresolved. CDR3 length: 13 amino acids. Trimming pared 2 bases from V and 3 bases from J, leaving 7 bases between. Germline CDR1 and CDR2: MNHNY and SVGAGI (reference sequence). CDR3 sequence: CASSYNGYYGYTF. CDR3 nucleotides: TGTGCCAGCAGTTACAACGGATACTATGGCTACACCTTC.

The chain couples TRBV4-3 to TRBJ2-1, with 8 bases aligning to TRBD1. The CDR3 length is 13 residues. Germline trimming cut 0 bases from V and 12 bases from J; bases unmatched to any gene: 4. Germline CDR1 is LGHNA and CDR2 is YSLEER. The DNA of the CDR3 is TGCGCCAGCAGCCAAGAGACAGGGGCTGGGCAGTTCTTC. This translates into CASSQETGAGQFF.

CDR3 loop: CASSQEEGHGYTF. The CDR3 DNA sequence: TGCGCCAGCAGCCAAGAAGAGGGGCATGGCTACACCTTC. The chain links TRBV4-3 to TRBJ1-2; tentative D call: TRBD1 (5 bases). From germline, CDR1 is LGHNA and CDR2 YSLEER. V dropped 0 bases and J dropped 6 bases, with 8 bases sitting between them. CDR3 length: 13 amino acids.

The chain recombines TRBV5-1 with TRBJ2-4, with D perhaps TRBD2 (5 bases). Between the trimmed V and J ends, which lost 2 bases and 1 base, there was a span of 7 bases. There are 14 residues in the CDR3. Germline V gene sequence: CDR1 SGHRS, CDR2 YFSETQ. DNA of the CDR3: TGCGCCAGCAGCTTTGGGGAGGCCAAAAACATTCAGTACTTC. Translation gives CASSFGEAKNIQYF.

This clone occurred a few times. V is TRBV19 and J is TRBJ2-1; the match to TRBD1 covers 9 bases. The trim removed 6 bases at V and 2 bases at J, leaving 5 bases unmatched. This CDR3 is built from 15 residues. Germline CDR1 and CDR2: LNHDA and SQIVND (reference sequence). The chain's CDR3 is CASRGQGGAYNEQFF. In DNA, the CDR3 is TGTGCCAGTAGGGGACAGGGAGGGGCCTACAATGAGCAGTTCTTC.

CDR3 protein: CASSGRGAFF. The CDR3 nucleotides are TGTGCCAGCAGCGGCCGAGGGGCTTTCTTT. J is TRBJ1-1 and V is TRBV5-4; D gene uncertain. CDR3 size: 10 residues. Per germline, CDR1 SGHNT and CDR2 YYREEE (reference sequence). With 4 bases removed from V and 11 bases from J, the gap between germline ends came to 9 bases.

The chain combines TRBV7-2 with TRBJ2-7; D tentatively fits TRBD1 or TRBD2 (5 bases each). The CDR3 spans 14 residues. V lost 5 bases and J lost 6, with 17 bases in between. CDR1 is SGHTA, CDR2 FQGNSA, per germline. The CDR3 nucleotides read TGTGCCAGCAGCCTGGGGACCAGTCGCAGCGAGCAGTACTTC. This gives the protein CASSLGTSRSEQYF.

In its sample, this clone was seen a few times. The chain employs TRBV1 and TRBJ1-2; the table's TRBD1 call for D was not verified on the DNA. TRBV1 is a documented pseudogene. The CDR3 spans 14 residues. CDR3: CTSSPRDRVCGYTF. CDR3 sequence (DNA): TGCACCAGCAGCCCCCGGGACAGGGTTTGCGGCTACACCTTC.

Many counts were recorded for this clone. CDR3 in DNA: TGTGCCAGCAGCGGGACAGGGATAGGCGAGCAGTACTTC. Encoded protein: CASSGTGIGEQYF. The rearrangement links TRBV7-9 to TRBJ2-7, with 9 positions matching TRBD1. In germline, CDR1 is SEHNR, CDR2 FQNEAQ (reference sequence). The V and J ends lost 5 bases and 6 bases, in that order; junction bases with no gene match: 5. The CDR3 length is 13 residues.

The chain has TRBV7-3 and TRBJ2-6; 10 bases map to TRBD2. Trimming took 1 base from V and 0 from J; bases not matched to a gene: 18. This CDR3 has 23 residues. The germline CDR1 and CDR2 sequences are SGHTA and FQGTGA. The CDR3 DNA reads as TGTGCCAGCAGCTTAAGCCGGTTGAGGCTAGCGGGGGACCTTTACTCTGGGGCCAACGTCCTGACTTTC. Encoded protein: CASSLSRLRLAGDLYSGANVLTF.

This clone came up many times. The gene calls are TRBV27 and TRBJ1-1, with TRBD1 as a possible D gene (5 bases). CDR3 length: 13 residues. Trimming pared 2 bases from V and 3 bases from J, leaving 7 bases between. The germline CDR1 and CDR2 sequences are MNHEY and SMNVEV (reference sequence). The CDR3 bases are TGTGCCAGCAGTTTAGTGGGGGACACTGAAGCTTTCTTT. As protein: CASSLVGDTEAFF.

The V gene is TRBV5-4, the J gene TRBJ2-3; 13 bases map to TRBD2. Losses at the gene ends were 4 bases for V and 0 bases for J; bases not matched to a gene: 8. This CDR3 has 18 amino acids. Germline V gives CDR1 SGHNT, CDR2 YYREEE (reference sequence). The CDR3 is CASSMRTSGGASTDTQYF. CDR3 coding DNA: TGTGCCAGCAGCATGCGGACTAGCGGGGGAGCTAGCACAGATACGCAGTATTTT. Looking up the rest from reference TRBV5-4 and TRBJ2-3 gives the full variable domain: ETGVTQSPTHLIKTRGQQVTLRCSSQSGHNTVSWYQQALGQGPQFIFQYYREEENGRGNFPPRFSGLQFPNYSSELNVNALELDDSALYLCASSMRTSGGASTDTQYFGPGTRLTVL.

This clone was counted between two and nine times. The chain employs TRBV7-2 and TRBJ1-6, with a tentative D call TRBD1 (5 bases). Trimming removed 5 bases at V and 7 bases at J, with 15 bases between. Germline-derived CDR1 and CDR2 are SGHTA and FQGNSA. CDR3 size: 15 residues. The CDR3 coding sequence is TGTGCCAGCAGCGGGGGGATGCAAGTGAATTCACCCCTCCACTTT. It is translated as CASSGGMQVNSPLHF. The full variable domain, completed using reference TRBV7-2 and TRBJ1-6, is GAGVSQSPSNKVTEKGKDVELRCDPISGHTALYWYRQSLGQGLEFLIYFQGNSAPDKSGLPSDRFSAERTGGSVSTLTIQRTQQEDSAVYLCASSGGMQVNSPLHFGNGTRLTVT.

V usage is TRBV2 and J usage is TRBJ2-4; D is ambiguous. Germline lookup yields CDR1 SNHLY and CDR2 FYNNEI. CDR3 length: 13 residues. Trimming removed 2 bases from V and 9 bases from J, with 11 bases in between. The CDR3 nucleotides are TGTGCCAGCAGTGAATCGACTTGGAGCATTCAGTACTTC. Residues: CASSESTWSIQYF.